This TCR beta chain was sequenced during a study of cytomegalovirus exposure and HLA in healthy donors. Points from the study as a whole: Reports described diagnosis of cytomegalovirus status by the classifier as highly specific and sensitive.

Repertoires were generated with immunoSEQ multiplex PCR, while TCRdb's copy carries only in-frame clones and drops some. The profile shows fewer than 200,000 clones, roughly 85% of them singletons. As regards this clone: Its cognate antigen is unknown.

The trim removed 4 bases at V and 2 bases at J, leaving 5 bases unmatched. This CDR3 has 15 amino acids. In germline, CDR1 is MNHNY, CDR2 SVGAGI (reference sequence). This TCR was recovered from a young man in good health and CMV-seropositive. Sequencing input: PBMCs. This chain joins TRBV6-6 and TRBJ1-5, with 7 bases identical to TRBD1. The CDR3: CASSFEQGRNQPQHF. The CDR3 DNA is TGTGCCAGCAGTTTCGAACAGGGGCGCAATCAGCCCCAGCATTTT.